Each of the 13 T cell receptor beta chains below was sequenced from the same sample in a study of OX40 agonist ivuxolimab in advanced cancers. Generated by immunoSEQ multiplex PCR, the TCRdb table keeps only in-frame clones and is missing some. The sample contains more than 35,000 clones, 85% to 90% of which appear only once. The sequencing here drew on CD4+ or CD8+ T cells sorted from blood, taken in a trial of the OX40 agonist ivuxolimab. These receptors originate from an adult with an advanced solid tumor such as melanoma, head and neck, liver or kidney cancer.

This clone was seen just once. This chain joins TRBV6-5 and TRBJ2-5; the D gene is possibly TRBD2 (6 bases). Germline V gene lookup returns CDR1 MNHEY and CDR2 SVGAGI. CDR3 length: 14 residues. V was pared by 7 bases and J by 7 bases, with 19 bases between. CDR3 DNA sequence: TGTGCCAGCACCCCTCCGGGGGATCGAGGGACCCAGTACTTC. Translation gives CASTPPGDRGTQYF.

J is TRBJ1-2 and V is TRBV6-5; D ambiguous. Germline assignment: CDR1 MNHEY and CDR2 SVGAGI. Trimming took off 0 bases at V and 4 bases at J, with 9 bases between the two ends. The CDR3 sequence is 14 residues long. The CDR3 DNA reads as TGTGCCAGCAGTTACTCTGCAGGAACCTATGGCTACACCTTC. It specifies CASSYSAGTYGYTF.

The chain has TRBV6-1 and TRBJ2-6; 7 nucleotides align to TRBD2. Germline lookup yields CDR1 MNHNS and CDR2 SASEGT. J was trimmed by 3 bases and V by 2 bases; bases with no gene match: 7. This CDR3 contains 17 residues. This CDR3 reads CASSERAQRGGANVLTF. For the CDR3, the DNA is TGTGCCAGCAGTGAAAGAGCCCAGCGGGGTGGGGCCAACGTCCTGACTTTC.

The rearrangement joins TRBV7-9 to TRBJ1-1, with D hard to call. Germline V gene sequence: CDR1 SEHNR, CDR2 FQNEAQ (reference sequence). This CDR3 is 15 amino acids long. The V end was cut by 6 bases, the J end by 1 base, with 15 bases between. The CDR3 loop is CASSSGRTTNTEAFF. As DNA, the CDR3 is TGTGCCAGCAGTTCCGGACGGACCACGAACACTGAAGCTTTCTTT.

This clone was observed a handful of times. J is TRBJ2-5 and V is TRBV5-1; 8 nucleotides agree with TRBD2. Germline CDR1 is SGHRS and CDR2 is YFSETQ. V lost 4 bases, J lost 2 bases, and 16 bases stayed unmatched. This CDR3 comprises 18 residues. In nucleotides, the CDR3 is TGCGCCAGCAGCGCGGGACTAGTGGGGGGAGGGACGCAAGAGACCCAGTACTTC. Translation: CASSAGLVGGGTQETQYF.

The rearrangement uses TRBV11-2 and TRBJ2-2, with 12 bases aligning to TRBD2. The germline V gene has CDR1 SGHAT and CDR2 FQNNGV. V trimming: 10 bases; J trimming: 4 bases; junction bases outside the gene matches: 7. This CDR3 is 15 amino acids long. The CDR3 DNA sequence: TGTGCCACCCGCCGGACTAGCGGGGCCACCGGGGAGCTGTTTTTT. It encodes CATRRTSGATGELFF.

The DNA for the CDR3 is TGCGCCAGCAGCTCCACCTCAGTCCGGTCGCAGTATTTT. Encoded protein: CASSSTSVRSQYF. The V and J genes are TRBV5-1 and TRBJ2-3; no clear D. The CDR3 loop spans 13 amino acids. V lost 3 bases to trimming and J lost 10 bases, with 15 bases between them. Germline-derived CDR1 and CDR2 are SGHRS and YFSETQ.

The chain employs TRBV5-5 and TRBJ1-3; no clear D. CDR1 is SGHKS and CDR2 is YYEKEE in the germline V gene (reference sequence). V lost 3 bases, J lost 5 bases, and 3 bases lay in between. The CDR3 covers 11 residues. The CDR3 here is CASSYRNTIYF. As DNA, the CDR3 is TGTGCCAGCAGCTACAGAAACACCATATATTTT.

The chain recombines TRBV29-1 with TRBJ2-6; unclear D gene. The CDR3 runs 15 residues. The V and J ends lost 3 bases and 0 bases respectively, with 9 bases between them. The germline V gene encodes CDR1 SQVTM and CDR2 ANQGSEA. Here the CDR3 DNA reads TGCAGCGTTGAGGGCAGTGGCTCTGGGGCCAACGTCCTGACTTTC. The encoded protein is CSVEGSGSGANVLTF.

The chain uses TRBV30 and TRBJ1-4; TRBD1 is a possible D gene (5 bases). The germline gives CDR1 GTSNPN, CDR2 SVGIG (reference sequence). This CDR3 spans 14 amino acids. The CDR3 nucleotides read TGTGCTCCTCCGAAGGGGTTTGCTAATGAAAAACTGTTTTTT. Translating it yields CAPPKGFANEKLFF.

This chain connects TRBV7-9 to TRBJ1-1; D gene ambiguous. Looked up from germline, CDR1 is SEHNR and CDR2 is FQNEAQ (reference sequence). The ends were cut back, 5 bases at V and 6 bases at J, with 10 bases in the middle. The CDR3 has 12 amino acids. CDR3 in DNA: TGTGCCAGCAGCCTTACGGTTGCTGAAGCTTTCTTT. It is translated as CASSLTVAEAFF.

This rearrangement joins TRBV7-8 to TRBJ2-7, with a tentative D call TRBD2 (5 bases). Per the germline V gene, CDR1 is SGHVS and CDR2 is FQNEAQ. V lost 7 bases, J lost 7 bases, and 17 bases lay in between. This CDR3 has 13 residues. The DNA of the CDR3 is TGTGCCAGCACCGGGAATCCCGGGTGGGAGCAGTACTTC. This gives the protein CASTGNPGWEQYF.

In this sample, this clone turned up once. V gene TRBV6-5 combines with J gene TRBJ1-6; weak D call: TRBD1 (5 bases). CDR1 and CDR2 from the germline V gene are MNHEY and SVGAGI. The germline V and J ends were trimmed by 6 bases and 3 bases, with 12 bases remaining between them. The CDR3 runs 15 residues. The CDR3 protein is CASSIGQIYNSPLHF. The CDR3 nucleotides are TGTGCCAGCAGCATCGGACAAATCTATAATTCACCCCTCCACTTT.